These T cell receptor beta chains were read from a single sample in a study of T cells in Graves' hyperthyroidism and ophthalmopathy. TCRdb reprocessed the multiplex PCR reads via MiXCR and lists one record per CDR3 protein. The data show under 650,000 distinct CDR3 sequences, roughly 16% seen once. Sequencing input: blood. These receptors were obtained from a woman aged 25 to 39 with Graves' hyperthyroidism. Each CDR3 is given with its conserved first and last residue. A D gene is named only where the DNA matches it firmly.

v_call d_call cdr3_aa
TRBV3-1 . CASSTLSKDRGAEQFF
TRBV6-1 . CASSEQGNGYEQYF
TRBV20-1 . CSARDGQLQVYGYTF
TRBV5-6 TRBD2 CASSLEGTRYYNEQFF
TRBV4-2 . CASSQDGGLTEAFF
TRBV27 . CASSYSGRANTEAFF
TRBV7-2 TRBD2 CASSLGATSAADTQYF
TRBV25-1 TRBD2 CASSEAMLSSGRRNEQFF
TRBV7-8 . CASSLVRISATNEKLFF
TRBV29-1 . CSVAGGRLPGYTF
TRBV7-7 TRBD1 CASSPGTGGWETQYF
TRBV7-2 . CASTPDGVSTDTQYF
TRBV6-1 TRBD1 CASRKDRGWTEAFF
TRBV20-1 . CSARDPGEAQYF
TRBV5-1 TRBD2 CASSVTSGFTDTQYF
TRBV5-6 . CASSLDRTYSPLHF
TRBV12-3/TRBV12-4 . CASKLVSGANEKLFF
TRBV30 . CAWSIRGLSTEAFF
TRBV6-1 TRBD2 CASSYGLARRSGELFF
TRBV7-2 TRBD1 CASSLAGTGAPGANVLTF
TRBV12-5 . CASQRTAESTDTQYF
TRBV7-9 TRBD1 CASQTKGGAGANVLTF
TRBV5-6 TRBD2 CASSPAPTASGRYNEQFF
TRBV20-1 . CSARDDRSYGYTF
TRBV24-1 . CATSDFPGAPGTTQYF
TRBV7-2 TRBD1 CASSPQGETEAFF
TRBV5-1 . CASSADSPLYNEQFF
TRBV7-2 TRBD2 CASSLVWTRPAYEQYF
TRBV2 TRBD2 CASSYRLAGDTYNEQFF
TRBV18 . CASSPGGSDTQYF
TRBV2 TRBD1 CASSFPPDRGATEAFF
TRBV19 TRBD2 CASSIGTSGINEQFF
TRBV12-3/TRBV12-4 . CASSLTNSNQPQHF
TRBV6-1 TRBD2 CASSSLAGGPDTQYF
TRBV7-3 TRBD2 CASSHPPSGRDEQYF
TRBV6-1 . CASSEAGRGGTEAFF
TRBV7-9 . CASSPKRGPGELFF
TRBV27 TRBD1 CASRPDRGSYNEQFF
TRBV2 TRBD1 CAIQGESNQPQHF
TRBV6-1 . CATGTHQPQHF
TRBV28 . CASSPFTGPSSYEQYF
TRBV20-1 . CSASATYEQYF
TRBV9 . CASSVKPNQETQYF
TRBV28 TRBD2 CASSSTSGFRPTDTQYF
TRBV7-2 . CASSPQGRYNEQFF
TRBV28 . CASSQTPGTSNEQFF
TRBV29-1 . CSVARVVDYRGYTF
TRBV20-1 TRBD2 CSANRLAGRTYEQYF
TRBV7-3 . CASSLIRSEVPEQFF
TRBV28 TRBD1 CASSRYEGAARETQYF
TRBV7-3 . CASSRTAGPGTDTQYF
TRBV4-3 . CASSQGTPADTQYF
TRBV2 . CASRDFRDTIYF
TRBV28 . CASSYERQRPQHF
TRBV2 TRBD2 CASFSGRSFYNEQFF
TRBV20-1 TRBD1 CSAYRGPVTKLFF
TRBV5-1 TRBD1 CASSQGRDRVVTHEQFF
TRBV9 TRBD1 CASSSRQGVSYNEQFF